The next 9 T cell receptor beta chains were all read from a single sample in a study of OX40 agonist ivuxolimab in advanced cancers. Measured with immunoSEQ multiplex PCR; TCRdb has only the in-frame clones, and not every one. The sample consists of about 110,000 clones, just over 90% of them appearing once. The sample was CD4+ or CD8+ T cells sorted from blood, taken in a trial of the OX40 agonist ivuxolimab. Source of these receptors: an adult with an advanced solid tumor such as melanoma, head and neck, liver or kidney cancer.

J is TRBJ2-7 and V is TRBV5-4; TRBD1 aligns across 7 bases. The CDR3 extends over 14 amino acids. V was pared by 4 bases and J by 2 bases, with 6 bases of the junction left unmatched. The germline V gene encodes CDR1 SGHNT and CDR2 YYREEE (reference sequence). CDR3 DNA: TGTGCCAGCAGCCCAGACAGGGTCGCCTACGAGCAGTACTTC. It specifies CASSPDRVAYEQYF.

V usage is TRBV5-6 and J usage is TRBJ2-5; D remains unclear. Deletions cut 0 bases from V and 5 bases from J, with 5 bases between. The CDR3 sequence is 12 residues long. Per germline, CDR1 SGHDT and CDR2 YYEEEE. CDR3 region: CASSLATETQYF. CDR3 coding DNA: TGTGCCAGCAGCTTGGCCACGGAGACCCAGTACTTC.

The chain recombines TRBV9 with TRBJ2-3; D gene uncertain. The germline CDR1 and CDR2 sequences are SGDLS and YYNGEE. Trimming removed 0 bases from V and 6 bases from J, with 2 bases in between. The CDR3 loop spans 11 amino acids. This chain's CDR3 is CASSVADTQYF. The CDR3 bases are TGTGCCAGCAGCGTAGCTGATACGCAGTATTTT.

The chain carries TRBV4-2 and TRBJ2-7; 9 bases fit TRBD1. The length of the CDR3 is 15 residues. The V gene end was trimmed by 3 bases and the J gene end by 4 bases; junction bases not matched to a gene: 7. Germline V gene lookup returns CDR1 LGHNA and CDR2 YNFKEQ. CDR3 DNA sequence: TGTGCCAGCAGCCACCTCATGGGACAGGGATACGAGCAGTACTTC. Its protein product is CASSHLMGQGYEQYF.

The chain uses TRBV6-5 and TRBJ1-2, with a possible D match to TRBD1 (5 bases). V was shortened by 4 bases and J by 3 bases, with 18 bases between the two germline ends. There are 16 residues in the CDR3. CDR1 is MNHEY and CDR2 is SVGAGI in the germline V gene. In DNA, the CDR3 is TGTGCCAGCAGTTCCGCCGGGACGGATGTTTACTATGGCTACACCTTC. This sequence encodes CASSSAGTDVYYGYTF.

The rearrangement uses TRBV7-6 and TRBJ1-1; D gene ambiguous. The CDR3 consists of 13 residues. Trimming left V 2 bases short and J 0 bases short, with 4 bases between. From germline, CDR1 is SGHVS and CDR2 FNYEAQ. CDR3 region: CASSLSVNTEAFF. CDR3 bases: TGTGCCAGCAGCTTAAGCGTGAACACTGAAGCTTTCTTT.

This chain's CDR3 is CASSEDPFFVSGANVLTF. The CDR3 bases are TGTGCCAGCAGTGAAGATCCGTTCTTTGTCTCTGGGGCCAACGTCCTGACTTTC. This chain uses TRBV6-1 with TRBJ2-6, with D uncertain. Germline loops: CDR1 MNHNS, CDR2 SASEGT. The CDR3 length is 18 residues. V gave up 1 base and J gave up 0 bases, with 13 bases separating them.

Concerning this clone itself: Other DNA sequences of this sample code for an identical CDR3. For the CDR3, the DNA is TGCGCCAGCAGCCTTCAGGGGCGGGAGACCCAGTACTTC. Its protein product is CASSLQGRETQYF. The V and J genes are TRBV5-1 and TRBJ2-5; D is perhaps TRBD1 (6 bases). V shed 4 bases and J shed 5 bases, with 12 bases lying between them. Germline values: CDR1 SGHRS, CDR2 YFSETQ. The CDR3 is 13 amino acids. Together with reference TRBV5-1 and TRBJ2-5, the CDR3 gives the full variable domain: KAGVTQTPRYLIKTRGQQVTLSCSPISGHRSVSWYQQTPGQGLQFLFEYFSETQRNKGNFPGRFSGRQFSNSRSEMNVSTLELGDSALYLCASSLQGRETQYFGPGTRLLVL.

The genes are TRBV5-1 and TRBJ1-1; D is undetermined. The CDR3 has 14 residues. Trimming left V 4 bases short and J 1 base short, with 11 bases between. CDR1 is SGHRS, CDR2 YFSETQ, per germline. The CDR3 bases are TGCGCCAGCAGCCCCCGGGCGGAGAACACTGAAGCTTTCTTT. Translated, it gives CASSPRAENTEAFF.